The next 9 T cell receptor beta chains were all read from a single sample in a study of blood T cell repertoires in COVID-19. Generated by immunoSEQ multiplex PCR, the TCRdb table keeps only in-frame clones and is missing some. Among about 110,000 clones, around nine tenths were seen once, and the ten largest hold about 4.5%. Sample: peripheral blood. These receptors all stem from a man aged 35 to 55 with acute or convalescent COVID-19.

This sequence joins TRBV18 and TRBJ2-1; a possible D gene is TRBD2 (8 bases). Germline loops: CDR1 KGHSH, CDR2 LQKENI. V was pared by 2 bases and J by 5 bases, with 31 bases between. The length of the CDR3 is 21 residues. Here the CDR3 reads CASSPSGRGGFWGQKNNEQFF. The CDR3, as DNA: TGTGCCAGCTCACCATCCGGCCGGGGGGGCTTTTGGGGACAGAAGAACAATGAGCAGTTCTTC.

This chain connects TRBV7-9 to TRBJ1-1; D remains ambiguous. V shed 4 bases and J shed 3 bases, with 12 bases lying between them. Germline V CDR1 and CDR2: SEHNR, FQNEAQ (reference sequence). The CDR3 is 14 residues long. CDR3 loop: CASSSGREDTEAFF. CDR3 nucleotides: TGTGCCAGCAGCTCGGGGAGGGAAGACACTGAAGCTTTCTTT.

The gene calls are TRBV24-1 and TRBJ2-3; D gene ambiguous. The CDR3 runs 13 residues. Germline V gene data show CDR1 as KGHDR and CDR2 as SFDVKD. Deletions cut 7 bases from V and 1 base from J, with 8 bases between. The DNA of the CDR3 is TGTGCCACCAGGCCCCCGGGCACAGATACGCAGTATTTT. Its translation is CATRPPGTDTQYF.

The chain is built from TRBV2 and TRBJ1-5, with D possibly matching TRBD1 (5 bases). With 6 bases removed from V and 9 bases from J, the gap between germline ends came to 12 bases. The CDR3 covers 12 residues. Germline CDR1 is SNHLY and CDR2 is FYNNEI. CDR3 amino acids: CASRGGGPPQHF. In DNA form, the CDR3 reads TGTGCCAGCAGGGGGGGAGGGCCGCCCCAGCATTTT.

This clone was counted between two and nine times. The sample contains more than one DNA sequence encoding this CDR3. The V and J genes are TRBV14 and TRBJ1-2; no firm D call. Germline lookup yields CDR1 SGHDN and CDR2 FVKESK. CDR3 length equals 13 residues. Trimming cost V 1 base and J 8 bases, with 11 bases left between them. This CDR3 is CASSQGRERGYTF. CDR3 sequence (DNA): TGTGCCAGCAGCCAAGGGAGGGAACGCGGCTACACCTTC. Full variable domain (outside the CDR3, taken from reference TRBV14 and TRBJ1-2): EAGVTQFPSHSVIEKGQTVTLRCDPISGHDNLYWYRRVMGKEIKFLLHFVKESKQDESGMPNNRFLAERTGGTYSTLKVQPAELEDSGVYFCASSQGRERGYTFGSGTRLTVV.

The chain is built from TRBV6-6 and TRBJ1-2; D remains unclear. The CDR3 has 12 amino acids. The germline gives CDR1 MNHNY, CDR2 SVGAGI (reference sequence). Trimming shortened V by 2 bases and J by 6 bases, and 7 bases separated the two germline ends. The chain's CDR3 is CASSYDDNGYTF. For the CDR3, the DNA is TGTGCCAGCAGTTACGATGACAATGGCTACACCTTC.

The CDR3 loop is CASSTTYEQYF. The CDR3 DNA follows: TGTGCCAGCAGCACCACTTACGAGCAGTACTTC. The genes are TRBV21-1 and TRBJ2-7; the table's D call TRBD2 went unverified against the DNA. TRBV21-1 is annotated as a pseudogene. This CDR3 contains 11 residues.

The chain is built from TRBV30 and TRBJ2-6; no clear D. Looked up from germline, CDR1 is GTSNPN and CDR2 is SVGIG (reference sequence). The V end was cut by 5 bases, the J end by 2 bases, with 13 bases between. The length of the CDR3 is 15 residues. The CDR3 nucleotides are TGTGCCTGGGCCCCACGGGTAACTGGGGCCAACGTCCTGACTTTC. It is translated as CAWAPRVTGANVLTF.

V is TRBV18 and J is TRBJ2-7; TRBD1 is a possible D gene (6 bases). Germline V gene lookup returns CDR1 KGHSH and CDR2 LQKENI. V was pared by 3 bases and J by 2 bases, with 14 bases between. This CDR3 spans 15 amino acids. In nucleotides, the CDR3 is TGTGCCAGCTCACCCGAATCTGGACAGCCCTACGAGCAGTACTTC. Protein: CASSPESGQPYEQYF.